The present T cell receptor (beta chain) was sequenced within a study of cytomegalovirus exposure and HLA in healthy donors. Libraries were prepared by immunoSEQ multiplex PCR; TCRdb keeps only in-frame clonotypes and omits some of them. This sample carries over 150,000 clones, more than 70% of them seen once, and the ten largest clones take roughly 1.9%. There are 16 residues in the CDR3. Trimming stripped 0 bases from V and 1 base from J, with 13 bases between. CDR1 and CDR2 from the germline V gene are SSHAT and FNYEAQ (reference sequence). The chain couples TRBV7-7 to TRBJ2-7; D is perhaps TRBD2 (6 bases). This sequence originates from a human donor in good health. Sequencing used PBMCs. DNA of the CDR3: TGTGCCAGCAGCTTAGCGTGGGGGACTCCTTCCTACGAGCAGTACTTC. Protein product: CASSLAWGTPSYEQYF.